These 5 T cell receptor beta chains were all obtained from the same sample, sequenced in a study of response to subunit inactivated influenza vaccine. TCRdb used MiXCR to reprocess the RT-PCR reads, holding one entry per CDR3 protein. The repertoire holds a few hundred thousand distinct CDR3 sequences, with roughly 22% as singletons. Sample: PBMCs from blood, taken approximately 22 months after vaccination. The origin of the receptors is a man aged 50-75 years who received an inactivated influenza vaccine.

This clonotype occurred many times. The chain's CDR3 is CASSSPSLGQGGKEAFF. CDR3 DNA: TGTGCCAGCAGTTCCCCATCCCTCGGACAGGGCGGAAAGGAAGCTTTCTTT. The chain has TRBV27 and TRBJ1-1; 8 nucleotides match TRBD1. This CDR3 has 17 amino acids. Germline loops: CDR1 MNHEY, CDR2 SMNVEV (reference sequence). The trim removed 4 bases at V and 8 bases at J, leaving 18 bases unmatched.

V is TRBV4-2 and J is TRBJ2-5; 11 bases agree with TRBD2. The CDR3 length is 15 residues. Germline trimming cut 4 bases from V and 4 bases from J; bases unmatched to any gene: 5. Germline CDR1 LGHNA, CDR2 YNFKEQ. The DNA for the CDR3 is TGTGCCAGCAGCCGCGGGACTAGCGGAGGAGAGACCCAGTACTTC. Residues: CASSRGTSGGETQYF.

The chain links TRBV12-3 or TRBV12-4 to TRBJ1-3; D is unresolved. Trimming shortened V by 6 bases and J by 0 bases, and 18 bases separated the two germline ends. CDR3 size: 17 residues. CDR3 sequence (DNA): TGTGCCAGCAGGACGACCCTAGACCATTCCTCTGGAAACACCATATATTTT. Its translation is CASRTTLDHSSGNTIYF.

This clonotype has a handful of counts. V gene TRBV5-5 combines with J gene TRBJ2-2; 8 nucleotides line up with TRBD1. This CDR3 is built from 15 residues. The germline gives CDR1 SGHKS, CDR2 YYEKEE (reference sequence). V lost 3 bases to trimming and J lost 5 bases; unmatched junction nucleotides: 6. CDR3 region: CASSSPGGFTGELFF. CDR3 bases: TGTGCCAGCAGCTCCCCAGGGGGCTTTACCGGGGAGCTGTTTTTT.

This clonotype was counted between two and nine times. The chain joins TRBV11-2 to TRBJ1-1; a weak D match, TRBD1 (6 bases). Germline V gene data show CDR1 as SGHAT and CDR2 as FQNNGV. Trimming removed 0 bases at V and 1 base at J, with 15 bases between. The CDR3 runs 17 residues. The CDR3 nucleotides read TGTGCCAGCAGCTTAGAAACCCTGACGACAGGGAACACTGAAGCTTTCTTT. This encodes CASSLETLTTGNTEAFF.